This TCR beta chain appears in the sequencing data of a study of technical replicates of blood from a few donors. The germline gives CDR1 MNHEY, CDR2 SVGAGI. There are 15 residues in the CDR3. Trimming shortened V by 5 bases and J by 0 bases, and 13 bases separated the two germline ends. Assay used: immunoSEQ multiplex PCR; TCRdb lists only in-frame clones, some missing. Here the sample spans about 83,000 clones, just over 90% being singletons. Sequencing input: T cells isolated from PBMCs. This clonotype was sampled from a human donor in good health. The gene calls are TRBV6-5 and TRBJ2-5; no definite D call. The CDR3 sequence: CASSPLTEYQETQYF. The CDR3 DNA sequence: TGTGCCAGCAGTCCCCTCACAGAGTACCAAGAGACCCAGTACTTC.